This TCR beta chain appears in the sequencing data of a study of T cell changes during pregnancy in multiple sclerosis (dated by TCRdb to between 2018 and 2020). Regarding the study in general: Changes in the T cell repertoire over the course of pregnancy were examined in this study in women with multiple sclerosis.

The CDR3, from cysteine to phenylalanine, totals 15 residues. Only the CDR3 part of the read is kept: 45 bases, read in frame from the first base. Trimming costs V 0 bases and J 7 bases, and their ends lie 13 bases apart. Based on the germline V gene, the CDR1 and CDR2 sequences are SNHLY and FYNNEI. The library was made by the immunoSEQ multiplex PCR assay. Here the immuneACCESS table is served through TCRdb, limited to in-frame sequences with V and J called. Missing clones are a known gap in these copies; in checked studies unresolved V genes cover under half, and the rest lacks a known reason. The sample yields around 77,000 clones; 90% to 95% were counted once. The top ten clones comprise roughly 1.1% of the sample. Details on this clone: Its specific antigen is unknown. Within one base of it there is no much larger clone, and no base qualities were kept.

The sequence was collected from a female donor with multiple sclerosis, enrolled in a pregnancy study. The rearrangement joined TRBV2 to TRBJ1-5, with a weak D call of TRBD1 (5 bases match). The source material was peripheral blood, sampled in the third trimester of pregnancy. The CDR3 is CASSEARQGGQPQHF. The DNA reads TGTGCCAGCAGTGAAGCACGCCAGGGTGGCCAGCCCCAGCATTTT.